The present TCR beta chain was sequenced within a study of cytomegalovirus exposure and HLA in healthy donors. In the study overall: A preliminary data release comprised 80 million to 95 million unique TCRs obtained from HLA-typed donors.

Points from the study as a whole: CMV serostatus was the sole immune exposure information available.

Germline values: CDR1 MDHEN, CDR2 SYDVKM. This CDR3 comprises 15 residues. The V end lost 2 bases, the J end lost 2 bases, and 13 bases lay between the germline ends. Concerning this clone: No antigen is known for it.

In the PCR, 60 Vbeta and 13 Jbeta primers were used. Measured with immunoSEQ multiplex PCR; TCRdb has only the in-frame clones, and not every one. The table includes approximately 280,000 clones, just over 85% detected once. This clonotype originated in a man between 35 and 55 years old in good health and CMV-seropositive. Source material: PBMCs. J is TRBJ2-7 and V is TRBV28; D is ambiguous. This chain's CDR3 is CASSLMSLIAYEQYF. The DNA for the CDR3 is TGTGCCAGCAGTTTAATGAGTCTTATAGCCTACGAGCAGTACTTC.